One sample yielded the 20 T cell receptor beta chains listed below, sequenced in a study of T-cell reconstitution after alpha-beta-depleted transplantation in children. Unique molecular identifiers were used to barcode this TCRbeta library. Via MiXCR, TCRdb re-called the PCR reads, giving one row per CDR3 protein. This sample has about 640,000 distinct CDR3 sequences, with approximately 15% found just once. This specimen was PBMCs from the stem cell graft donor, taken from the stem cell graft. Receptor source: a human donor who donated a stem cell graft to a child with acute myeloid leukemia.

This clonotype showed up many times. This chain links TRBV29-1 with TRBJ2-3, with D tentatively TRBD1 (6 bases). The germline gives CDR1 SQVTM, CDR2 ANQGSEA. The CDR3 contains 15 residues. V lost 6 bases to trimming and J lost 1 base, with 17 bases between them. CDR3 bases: TGCAGCGTCCGAGCCTTAGGGGGTCGCACAGATACGCAGTATTTT. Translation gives CSVRALGGRTDTQYF.

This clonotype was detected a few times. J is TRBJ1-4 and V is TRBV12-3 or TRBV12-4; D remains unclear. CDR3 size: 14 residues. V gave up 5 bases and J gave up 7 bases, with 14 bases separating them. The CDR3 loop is CASSPGITGEKLFF. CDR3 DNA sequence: TGTGCCAGCAGTCCCGGGATTACGGGTGAAAAACTGTTTTTT.

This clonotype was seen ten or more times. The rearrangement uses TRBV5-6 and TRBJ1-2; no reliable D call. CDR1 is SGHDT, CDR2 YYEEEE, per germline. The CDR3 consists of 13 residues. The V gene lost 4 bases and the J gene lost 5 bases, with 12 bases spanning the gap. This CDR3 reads CASSPSDKYGYTF. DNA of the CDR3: TGTGCCAGCAGCCCTTCCGACAAGTATGGCTACACCTTC.

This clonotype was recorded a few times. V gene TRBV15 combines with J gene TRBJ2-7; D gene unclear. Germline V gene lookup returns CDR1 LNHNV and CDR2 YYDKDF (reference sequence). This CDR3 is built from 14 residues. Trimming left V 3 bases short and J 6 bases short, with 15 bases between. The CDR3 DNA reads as TGTGCCACCAGCAGGAGGATAGGGAAAGGCGAGCAGTACTTC. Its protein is CATSRRIGKGEQYF.

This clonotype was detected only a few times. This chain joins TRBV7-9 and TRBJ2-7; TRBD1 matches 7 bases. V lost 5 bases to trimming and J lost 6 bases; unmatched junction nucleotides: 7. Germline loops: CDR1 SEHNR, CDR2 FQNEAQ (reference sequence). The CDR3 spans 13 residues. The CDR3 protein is CASSANRDSEQYF. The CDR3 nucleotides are TGTGCCAGCAGCGCTAATAGGGACAGCGAGCAGTACTTC.

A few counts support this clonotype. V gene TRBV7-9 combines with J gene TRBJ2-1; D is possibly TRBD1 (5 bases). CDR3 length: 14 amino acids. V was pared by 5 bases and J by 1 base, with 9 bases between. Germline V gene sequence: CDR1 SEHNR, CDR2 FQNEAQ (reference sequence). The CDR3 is CASSPRQSYNEQFF. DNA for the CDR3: TGTGCCAGCAGCCCGCGACAGTCCTACAATGAGCAGTTCTTC.

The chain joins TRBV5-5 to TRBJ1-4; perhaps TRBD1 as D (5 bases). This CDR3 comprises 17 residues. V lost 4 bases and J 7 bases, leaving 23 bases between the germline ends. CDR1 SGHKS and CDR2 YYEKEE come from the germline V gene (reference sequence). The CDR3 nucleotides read TGTGCCAGCAGCCCCCTTACCCGGAGCAGGGATAGTGAAAAACTGTTTTTT. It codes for CASSPLTRSRDSEKLFF.

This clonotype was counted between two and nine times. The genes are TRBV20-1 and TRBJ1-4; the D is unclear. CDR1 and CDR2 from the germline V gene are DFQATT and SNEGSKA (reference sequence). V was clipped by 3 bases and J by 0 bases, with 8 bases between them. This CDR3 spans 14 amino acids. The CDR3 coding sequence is TGCAGTGCTAGGCCCCCGGCAACTAATGAAAAACTGTTTTTT. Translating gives CSARPPATNEKLFF.

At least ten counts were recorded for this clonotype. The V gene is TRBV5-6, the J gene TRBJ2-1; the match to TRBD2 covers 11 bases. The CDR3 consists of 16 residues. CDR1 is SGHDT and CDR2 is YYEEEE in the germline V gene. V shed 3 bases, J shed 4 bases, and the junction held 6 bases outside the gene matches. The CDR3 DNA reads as TGTGCCAGCAGCTACGGACTAGCGGGCCCTTACAATGAGCAGTTCTTC. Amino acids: CASSYGLAGPYNEQFF.

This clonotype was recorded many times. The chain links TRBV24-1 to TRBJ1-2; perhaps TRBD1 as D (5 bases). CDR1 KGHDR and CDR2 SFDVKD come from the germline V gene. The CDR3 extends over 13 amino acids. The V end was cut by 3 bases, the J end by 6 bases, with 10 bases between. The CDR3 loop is CATSDLDTHGYTF. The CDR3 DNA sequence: TGTGCCACCAGTGATCTGGACACCCATGGCTACACCTTC.

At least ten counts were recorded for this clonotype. Written as DNA, the CDR3 is TGCAGTGCTAGACCGGGACAGGGCCAGAAGGTGCCCCAGCATTTT. This codes for CSARPGQGQKVPQHF. V usage is TRBV20-1 and J usage is TRBJ1-5, with 9 bases that match TRBD1. CDR1 is DFQATT and CDR2 is SNEGSKA in the germline V gene (reference sequence). The trim removed 2 bases at V and 9 bases at J, leaving 11 bases unmatched. The CDR3 length is 15 residues.

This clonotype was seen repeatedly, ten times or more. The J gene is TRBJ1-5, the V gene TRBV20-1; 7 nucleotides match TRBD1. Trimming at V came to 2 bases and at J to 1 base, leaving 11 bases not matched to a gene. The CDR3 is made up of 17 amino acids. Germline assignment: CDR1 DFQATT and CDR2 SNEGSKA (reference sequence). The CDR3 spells CSARPQKQGWSNQPQHF. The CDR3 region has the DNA TGCAGTGCTAGACCTCAAAAACAGGGGTGGAGCAATCAGCCCCAGCATTTT.

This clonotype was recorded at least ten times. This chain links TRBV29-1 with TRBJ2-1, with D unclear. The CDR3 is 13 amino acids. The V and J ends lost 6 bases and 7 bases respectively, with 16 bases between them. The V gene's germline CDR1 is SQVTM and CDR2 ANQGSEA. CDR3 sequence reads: CSVLKGNKNEQFF. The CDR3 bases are TGCAGCGTCTTAAAGGGAAACAAAAATGAGCAGTTCTTC.

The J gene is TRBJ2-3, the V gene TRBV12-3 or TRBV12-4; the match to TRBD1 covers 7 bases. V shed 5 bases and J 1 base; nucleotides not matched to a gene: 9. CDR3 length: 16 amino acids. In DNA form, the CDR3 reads TGTGCCAGCAGTCCACCGAAGGGACAGCGCACAGATACGCAGTATTTT. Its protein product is CASSPPKGQRTDTQYF.

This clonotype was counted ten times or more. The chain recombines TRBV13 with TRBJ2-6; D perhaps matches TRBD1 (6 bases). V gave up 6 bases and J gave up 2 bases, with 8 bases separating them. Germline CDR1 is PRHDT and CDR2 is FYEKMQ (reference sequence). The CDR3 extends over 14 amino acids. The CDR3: CASSPGAGANVLTF. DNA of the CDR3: TGTGCCAGCAGTCCAGGGGCTGGGGCCAACGTCCTGACTTTC.

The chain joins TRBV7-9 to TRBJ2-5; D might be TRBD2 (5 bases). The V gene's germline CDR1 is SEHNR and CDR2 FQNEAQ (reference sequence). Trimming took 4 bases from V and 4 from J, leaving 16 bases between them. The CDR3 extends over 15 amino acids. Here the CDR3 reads CASSSLGPGGETQYF. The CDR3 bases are TGTGCCAGCAGCTCTTTGGGCCCCGGAGGAGAGACCCAGTACTTC.

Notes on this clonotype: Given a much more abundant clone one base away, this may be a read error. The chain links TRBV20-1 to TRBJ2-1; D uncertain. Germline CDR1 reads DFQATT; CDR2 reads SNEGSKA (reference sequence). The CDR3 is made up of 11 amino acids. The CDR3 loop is CSARAYNEQIF. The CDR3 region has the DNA TGCAGTGCTAGGGCCTACAATGAGCAGATCTTC.

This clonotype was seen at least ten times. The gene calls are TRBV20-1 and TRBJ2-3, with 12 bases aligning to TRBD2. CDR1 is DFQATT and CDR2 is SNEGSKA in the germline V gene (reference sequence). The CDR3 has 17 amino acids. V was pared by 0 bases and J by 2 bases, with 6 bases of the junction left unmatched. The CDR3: CSARDRRTSGTTDTQYF. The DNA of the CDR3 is TGCAGTGCTAGAGATCGCAGGACTAGCGGGACCACAGATACGCAGTATTTT.

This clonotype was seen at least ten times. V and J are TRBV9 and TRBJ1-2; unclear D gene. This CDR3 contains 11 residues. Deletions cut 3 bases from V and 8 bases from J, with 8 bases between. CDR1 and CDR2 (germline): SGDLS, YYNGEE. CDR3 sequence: CASSASRGYTF. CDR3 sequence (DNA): TGTGCCAGCAGCGCGTCTAGGGGCTACACCTTC.

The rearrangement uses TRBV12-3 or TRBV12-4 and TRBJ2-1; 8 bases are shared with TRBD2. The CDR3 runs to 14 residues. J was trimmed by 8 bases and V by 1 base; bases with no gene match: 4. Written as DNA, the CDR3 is TGTGCCAGCAGTTTAGGCGGGGGGTTGGATGAGCAGTTCTTC. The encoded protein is CASSLGGGLDEQFF.